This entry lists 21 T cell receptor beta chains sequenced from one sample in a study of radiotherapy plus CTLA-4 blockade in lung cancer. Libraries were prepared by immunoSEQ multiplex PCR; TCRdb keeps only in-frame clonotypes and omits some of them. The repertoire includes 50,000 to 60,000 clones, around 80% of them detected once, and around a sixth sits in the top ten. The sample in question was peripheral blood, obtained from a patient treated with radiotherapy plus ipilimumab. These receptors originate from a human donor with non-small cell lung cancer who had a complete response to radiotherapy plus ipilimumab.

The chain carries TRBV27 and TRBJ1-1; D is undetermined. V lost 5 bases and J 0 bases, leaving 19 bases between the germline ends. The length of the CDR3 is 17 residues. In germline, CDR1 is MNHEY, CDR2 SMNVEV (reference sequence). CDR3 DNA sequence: TGTGCCAGCAGTCCGATTGACACTCCCTTCATGAACACTGAAGCTTTCTTT. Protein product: CASSPIDTPFMNTEAFF.

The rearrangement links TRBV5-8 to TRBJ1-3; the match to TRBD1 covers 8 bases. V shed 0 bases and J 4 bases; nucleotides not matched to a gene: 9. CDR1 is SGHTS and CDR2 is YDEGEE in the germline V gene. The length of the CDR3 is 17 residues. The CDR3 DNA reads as TGTGCCAGCAGCTTGGGGGGCCGGACAGGGACCGGAAACACCATATATTTT. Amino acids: CASSLGGRTGTGNTIYF. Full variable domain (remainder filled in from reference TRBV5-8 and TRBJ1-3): EAGVTQSPTHLIKTRGQQATLRCSPISGHTSVYWYQQALGLGLQFLLWYDEGEERNRGNFPPRFSGRQFPNYSSELNVNALELEDSALYLCASSLGGRTGTGNTIYFGEGSWLTVV.

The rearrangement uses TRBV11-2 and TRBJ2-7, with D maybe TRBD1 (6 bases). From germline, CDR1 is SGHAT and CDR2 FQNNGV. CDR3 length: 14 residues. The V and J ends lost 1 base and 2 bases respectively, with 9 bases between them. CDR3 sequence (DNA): TGTGCCAGCAGCTTAGTCAAGGGGGCCTACGAGCAGTACTTC. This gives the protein CASSLVKGAYEQYF.

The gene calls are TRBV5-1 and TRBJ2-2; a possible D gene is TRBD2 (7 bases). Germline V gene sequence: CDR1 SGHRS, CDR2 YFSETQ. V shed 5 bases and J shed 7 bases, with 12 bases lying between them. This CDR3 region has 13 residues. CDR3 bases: TGCGCCAGCAGACACAGGGAGGGCGGGGAGCTGTTTTTT. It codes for CASRHREGGELFF.

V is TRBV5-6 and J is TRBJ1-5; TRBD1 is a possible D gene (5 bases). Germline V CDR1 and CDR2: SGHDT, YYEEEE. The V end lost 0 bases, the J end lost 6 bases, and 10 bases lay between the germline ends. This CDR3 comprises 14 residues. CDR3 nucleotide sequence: TGTGCCAGCAGCTTGGGAGGAGGGGCTCAGCCCCAGCATTTT. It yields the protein CASSLGGGAQPQHF. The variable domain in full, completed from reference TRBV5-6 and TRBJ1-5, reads DAGVTQSPTHLIKTRGQQVTLRCSPKSGHDTVSWYQQALGQGPQFIFQYYEEEERQRGNFPDRFSGHQFPNYSSELNVNALLLGDSALYLCASSLGGGAQPQHFGDGTRLSIL.

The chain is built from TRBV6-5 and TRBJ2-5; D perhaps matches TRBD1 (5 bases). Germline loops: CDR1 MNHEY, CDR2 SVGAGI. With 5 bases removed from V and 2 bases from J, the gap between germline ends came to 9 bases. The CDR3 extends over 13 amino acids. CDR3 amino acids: CASSDDSQETQYF. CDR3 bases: TGTGCCAGCAGTGACGACAGTCAAGAGACCCAGTACTTC.

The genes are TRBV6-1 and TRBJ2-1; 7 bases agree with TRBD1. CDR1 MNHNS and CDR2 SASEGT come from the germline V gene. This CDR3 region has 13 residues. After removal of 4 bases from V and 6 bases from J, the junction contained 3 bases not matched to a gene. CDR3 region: CASSVGTVNEQFF. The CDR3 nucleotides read TGTGCCAGCAGTGTTGGGACAGTCAATGAGCAGTTCTTC.

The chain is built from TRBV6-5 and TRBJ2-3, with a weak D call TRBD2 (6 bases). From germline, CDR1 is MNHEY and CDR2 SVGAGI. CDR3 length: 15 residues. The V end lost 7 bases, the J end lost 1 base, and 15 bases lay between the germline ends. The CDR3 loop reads CASTRASGGTDTQYF. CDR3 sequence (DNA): TGTGCCAGCACTCGAGCCTCGGGGGGCACAGATACGCAGTATTTT.

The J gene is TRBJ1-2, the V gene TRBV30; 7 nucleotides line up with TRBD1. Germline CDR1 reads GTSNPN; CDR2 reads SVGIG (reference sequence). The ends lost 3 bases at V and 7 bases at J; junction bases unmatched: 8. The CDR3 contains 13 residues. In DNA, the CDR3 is TGTGCCTGGAGAGGTAGGGACAGCCTTGGCTACACCTTC. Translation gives CAWRGRDSLGYTF.

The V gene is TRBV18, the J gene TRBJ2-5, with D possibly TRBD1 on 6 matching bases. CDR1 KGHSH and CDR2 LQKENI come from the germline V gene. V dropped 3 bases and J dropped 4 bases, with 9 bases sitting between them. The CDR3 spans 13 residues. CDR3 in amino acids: CASSPDRRETQYF. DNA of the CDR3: TGTGCCAGCTCACCGGACAGACGAGAGACCCAGTACTTC.

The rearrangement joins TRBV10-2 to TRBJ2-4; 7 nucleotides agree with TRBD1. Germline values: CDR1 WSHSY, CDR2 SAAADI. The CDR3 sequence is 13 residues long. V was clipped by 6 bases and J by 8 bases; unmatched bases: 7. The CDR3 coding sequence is TGCGCCAGCAGCTCAAACAGGGGTGACATTCAGTACTTC. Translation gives CASSSNRGDIQYF.

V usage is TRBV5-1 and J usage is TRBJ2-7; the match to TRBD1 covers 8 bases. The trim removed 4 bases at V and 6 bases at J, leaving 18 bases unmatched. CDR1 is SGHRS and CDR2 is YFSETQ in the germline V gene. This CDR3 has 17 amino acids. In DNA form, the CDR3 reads TGCGCCAGCAGCCTGAACCCACGGGACAGGACTATGAGCGAGCAGTACTTC. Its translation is CASSLNPRDRTMSEQYF. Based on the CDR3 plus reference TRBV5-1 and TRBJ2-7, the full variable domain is KAGVTQTPRYLIKTRGQQVTLSCSPISGHRSVSWYQQTPGQGLQFLFEYFSETQRNKGNFPGRFSGRQFSNSRSEMNVSTLELGDSALYLCASSLNPRDRTMSEQYFGPGTRLTVT.

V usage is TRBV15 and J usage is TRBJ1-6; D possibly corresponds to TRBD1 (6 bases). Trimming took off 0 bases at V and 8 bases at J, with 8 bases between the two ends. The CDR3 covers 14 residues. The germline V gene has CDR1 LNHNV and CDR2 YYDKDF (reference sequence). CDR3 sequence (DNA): TGTGCCACCAGCAGAGATAGGGGGTATTCACCCCTCCACTTT. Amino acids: CATSRDRGYSPLHF.

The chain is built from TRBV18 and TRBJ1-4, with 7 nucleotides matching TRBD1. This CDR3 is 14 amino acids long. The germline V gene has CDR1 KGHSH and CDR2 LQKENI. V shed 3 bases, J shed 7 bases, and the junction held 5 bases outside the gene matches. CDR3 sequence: CASSPSTGREKLFF. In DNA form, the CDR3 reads TGTGCCAGCTCACCGTCGACAGGGCGTGAAAAACTGTTTTTT.

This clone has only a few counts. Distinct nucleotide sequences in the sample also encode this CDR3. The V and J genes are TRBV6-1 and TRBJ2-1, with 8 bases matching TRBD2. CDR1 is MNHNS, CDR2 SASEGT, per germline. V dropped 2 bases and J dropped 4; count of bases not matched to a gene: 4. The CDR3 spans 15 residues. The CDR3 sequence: CASSETSGRYNEQFF. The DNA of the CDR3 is TGTGCCAGCAGTGAAACTAGCGGTCGTTACAATGAGCAGTTCTTC.

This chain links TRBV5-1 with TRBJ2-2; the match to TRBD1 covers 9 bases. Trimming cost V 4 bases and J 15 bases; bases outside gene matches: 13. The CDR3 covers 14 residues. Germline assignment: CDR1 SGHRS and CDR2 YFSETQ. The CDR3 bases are TGCGCCAGCAGCCCCCGGACAGGGGTTTTCTCGGTGTTTTTT. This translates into CASSPRTGVFSVFF.

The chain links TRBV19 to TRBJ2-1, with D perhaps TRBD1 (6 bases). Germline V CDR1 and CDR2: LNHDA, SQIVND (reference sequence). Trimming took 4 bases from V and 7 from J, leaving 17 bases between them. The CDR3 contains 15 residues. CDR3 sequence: CASSKPLGHPNEQFF. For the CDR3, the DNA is TGTGCCAGTAGTAAACCCCTGGGACACCCGAATGAGCAGTTCTTC.

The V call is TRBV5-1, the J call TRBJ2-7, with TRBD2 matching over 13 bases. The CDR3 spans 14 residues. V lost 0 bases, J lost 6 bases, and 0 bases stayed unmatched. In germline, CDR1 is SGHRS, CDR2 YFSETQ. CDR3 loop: CASSLGTSGSEQYV. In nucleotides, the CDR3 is TGCGCCAGCAGCTTGGGGACTAGCGGGAGCGAGCAGTACGTC.

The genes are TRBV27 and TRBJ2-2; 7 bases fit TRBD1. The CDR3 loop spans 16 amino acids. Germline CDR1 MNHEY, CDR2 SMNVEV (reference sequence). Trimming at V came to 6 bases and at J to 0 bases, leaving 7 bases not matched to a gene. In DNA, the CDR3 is TGTGCCAGCAGGCCCATGGGACAGACGAACACCGGGGAGCTGTTTTTT. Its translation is CASRPMGQTNTGELFF.

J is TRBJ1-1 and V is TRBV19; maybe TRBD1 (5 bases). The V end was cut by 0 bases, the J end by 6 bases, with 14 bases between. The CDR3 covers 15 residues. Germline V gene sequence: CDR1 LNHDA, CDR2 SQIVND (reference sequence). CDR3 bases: TGTGCCAGTAGTATAGATCGGGGCGGGGGACCTGAAGCTTTCTTT. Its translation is CASSIDRGGGPEAFF.

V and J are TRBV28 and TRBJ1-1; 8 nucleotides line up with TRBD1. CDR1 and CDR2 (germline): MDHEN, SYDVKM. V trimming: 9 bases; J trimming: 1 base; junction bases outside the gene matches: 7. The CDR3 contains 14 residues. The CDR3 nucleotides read TGTGCCAGTAAAGGACAGGGTCGGAACACTGAAGCTTTCTTT. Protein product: CASKGQGRNTEAFF.